The next 5 T cell receptor beta chains were all read from a single sample in a study of beta chain features in type 1 diabetes. Their specific antigens are unknown. The entirety of the isolated RNA underwent reverse transcription, so expressed TCRB transcripts were sequenced. Assay: immunoSEQ multiplex PCR; the TCRdb copy retains only in-frame clones and omits some. The table records a few hundred thousand clones, 9.6% of them present only once. Points from the study as a whole: All four CD4+ subsets of Type 1 diabetes patients contained TCRB CDR3s that were moderately but significantly shorter.

Sequenced material: central memory CD4+ T cells from blood. These receptors were taken from a man in his thirties or forties with type 1 diabetes.

V gene TRBV5-4 combines with J gene TRBJ2-3; 9 positions agree with TRBD2. The CDR3 sequence is 20 residues long. Germline CDR1 and CDR2: SGHNT and YYREEE (reference sequence). Germline trimming cut 4 bases from V and 0 bases from J; bases unmatched to any gene: 18. The CDR3 bases are TGTGCCAGCAGCCCCGAACCGCCGGGTTCTGCGGGAGGGAGCACAGATACGCAGTATTTT. Protein: CASSPEPPGSAGGSTDTQYF.

This clone was recorded many times. V is TRBV28 and J is TRBJ2-3; perhaps TRBD1 as D (7 bases). CDR1 is MDHEN and CDR2 is SYDVKM in the germline V gene. The CDR3 covers 15 residues. V was pared by 4 bases and J by 5 bases, with 16 bases between. The DNA for the CDR3 is TGTGCCAGCAGTTCTACAGGGGAGGTCAGAGATACGCAGTATTTT. Translated: CASSSTGEVRDTQYF.

This clone showed up just a few times. This chain connects TRBV4-1 to TRBJ2-4; 7 bases match TRBD2. The CDR3 runs to 16 residues. Per the germline V gene, CDR1 is MGHRA and CDR2 is YSYEKL. J gave up 4 bases and V 0 bases, and 6 bases lay outside the gene matches. CDR3 sequence reads: CASSQERRGVKNIQYF. The CDR3, as DNA: TGCGCCAGCAGCCAAGAACGACGGGGGGTTAAAAACATTCAGTACTTC.

This clone was seen a few times. CDR3 nucleotide sequence: TGTGCCAGCAGACATCAGGGCAGTAATTGGAACACCATATATTTT. Protein product: CASRHQGSNWNTIYF. The genes are TRBV5-4 and TRBJ1-3; D is possibly TRBD1 (5 bases). Germline V gene lookup returns CDR1 SGHNT and CDR2 YYREEE (reference sequence). CDR3 length: 15 amino acids. Trimming left V 5 bases short and J 7 bases short, with 19 bases between.

Comments on this clone: The junction shows a germline mismatch at one end, possibly a read error. For the CDR3, the DNA is TGCGCCAGCAGCCAAGGCAGGGAAGCCAAAAACATTCAGTACTTC. Protein: CASSQGREAKNIQYF. The chain employs TRBV5-4 and TRBJ2-4; maybe TRBD1 (5 bases). The CDR3 runs to 15 residues. CDR1 and CDR2 (germline): SGHNT, YYREEE (reference sequence). The variable domain in full, completed from reference TRBV5-4 and TRBJ2-4, reads ETGVTQSPTHLIKTRGQQVTLRCSSQSGHNTVSWYQQALGQGPQFIFQYYREEENGRGNFPPRFSGLQFPNYSSELNVNALELDDSALYLCASSQGREAKNIQYFGAGTRLSVL.